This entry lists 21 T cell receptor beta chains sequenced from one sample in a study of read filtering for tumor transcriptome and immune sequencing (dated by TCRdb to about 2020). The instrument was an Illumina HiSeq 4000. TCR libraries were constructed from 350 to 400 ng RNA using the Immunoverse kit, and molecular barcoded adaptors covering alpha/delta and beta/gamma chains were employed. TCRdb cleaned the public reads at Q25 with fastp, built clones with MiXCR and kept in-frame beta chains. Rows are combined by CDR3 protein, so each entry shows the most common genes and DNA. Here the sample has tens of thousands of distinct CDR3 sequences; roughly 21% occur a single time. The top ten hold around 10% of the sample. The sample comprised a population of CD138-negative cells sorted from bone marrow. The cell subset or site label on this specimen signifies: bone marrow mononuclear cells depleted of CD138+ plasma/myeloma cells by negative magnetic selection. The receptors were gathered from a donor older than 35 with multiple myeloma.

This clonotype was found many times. CDR3 DNA: TGCGCCAGCAGCTTTTCCGGGAGAGGTGAAAAACTGTTTTTT. It yields the protein CASSFSGRGEKLFF. This chain connects TRBV5-1 to TRBJ1-4; no definite D call. V dropped 2 bases and J dropped 7 bases, with 12 bases sitting between them. The CDR3 consists of 14 residues. CDR1 and CDR2 from the germline V gene are SGHRS and YFSETQ.

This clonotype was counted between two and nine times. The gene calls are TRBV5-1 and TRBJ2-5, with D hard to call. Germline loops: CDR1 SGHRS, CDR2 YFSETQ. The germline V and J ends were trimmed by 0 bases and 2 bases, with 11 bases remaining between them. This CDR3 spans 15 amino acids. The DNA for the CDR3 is TGCGCCAGCAGCTTGGCCTCGGCCGGGCAAGAGACCCAGTACTTC. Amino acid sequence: CASSLASAGQETQYF.

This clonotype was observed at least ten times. For the CDR3, the DNA is TGTGCCAGCAGCCCCCGCCCGACAGGGAATAGCTACGAGCAGTACTTC. Its translation is CASSPRPTGNSYEQYF. The V call is TRBV9, the J call TRBJ2-7; 7 bases align to TRBD1. With 4 bases clipped from V and 3 bases from J, the junction kept 13 bases outside the gene matches. Germline values: CDR1 SGDLS, CDR2 YYNGEE. This CDR3 contains 16 residues.

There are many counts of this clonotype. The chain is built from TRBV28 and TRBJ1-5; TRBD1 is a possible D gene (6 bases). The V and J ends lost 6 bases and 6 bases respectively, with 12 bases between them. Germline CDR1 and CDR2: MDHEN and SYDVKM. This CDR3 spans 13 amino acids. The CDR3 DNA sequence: TGTGCCAGCAGATCTACAGGGTCTCAGCCCCAGCATTTT. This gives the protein CASRSTGSQPQHF. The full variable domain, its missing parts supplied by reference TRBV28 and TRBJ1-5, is DVKVTQSSRYLVKRTGEKVFLECVQDMDHENMFWYRQDPGLGLRLIYFSYDVKMKEKGDIPEGYSVSREKKERFSLILESASTNQTSMYLCASRSTGSQPQHFGDGTRLSIL.

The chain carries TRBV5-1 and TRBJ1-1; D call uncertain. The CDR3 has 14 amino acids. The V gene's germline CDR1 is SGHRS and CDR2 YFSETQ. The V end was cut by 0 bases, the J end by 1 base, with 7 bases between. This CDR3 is CASSLATQNTEAFF. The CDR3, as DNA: TGCGCCAGCAGCTTGGCTACACAGAACACTGAAGCTTTCTTT.

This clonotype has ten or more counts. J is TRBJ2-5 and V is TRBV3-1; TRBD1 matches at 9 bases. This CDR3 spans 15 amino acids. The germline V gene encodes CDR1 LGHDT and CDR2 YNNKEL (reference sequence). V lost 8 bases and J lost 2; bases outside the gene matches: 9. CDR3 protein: CASRPQGARQETQYF. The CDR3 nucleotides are TGTGCCAGCCGACCACAGGGGGCGAGGCAAGAGACCCAGTACTTC.

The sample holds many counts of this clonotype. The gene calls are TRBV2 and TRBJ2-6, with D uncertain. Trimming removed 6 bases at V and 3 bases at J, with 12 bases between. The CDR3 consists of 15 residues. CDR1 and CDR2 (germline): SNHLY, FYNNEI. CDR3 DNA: TGTGCCAGCAGCCGACCGGGTTTTGGGGCCAACGTCCTGACTTTC. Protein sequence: CASSRPGFGANVLTF.

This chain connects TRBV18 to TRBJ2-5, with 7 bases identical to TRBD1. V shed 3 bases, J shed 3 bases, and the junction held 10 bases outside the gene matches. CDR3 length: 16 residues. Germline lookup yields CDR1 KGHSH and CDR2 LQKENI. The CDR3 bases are TGTGCCAGCTCACCTACTTTGGGGACAGAAAAAGAGACCCAGTACTTC. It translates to CASSPTLGTEKETQYF.

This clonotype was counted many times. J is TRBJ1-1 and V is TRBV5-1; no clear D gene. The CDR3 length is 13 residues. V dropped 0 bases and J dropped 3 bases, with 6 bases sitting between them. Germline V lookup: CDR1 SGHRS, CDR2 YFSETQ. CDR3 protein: CASSLASYTEAFF. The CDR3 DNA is TGCGCCAGCAGCTTGGCTAGCTACACTGAAGCTTTCTTT.

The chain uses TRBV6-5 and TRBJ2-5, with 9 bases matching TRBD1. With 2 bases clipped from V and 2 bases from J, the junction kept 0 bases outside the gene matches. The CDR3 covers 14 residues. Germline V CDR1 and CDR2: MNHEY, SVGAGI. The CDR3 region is CASSYDRGQETQYF. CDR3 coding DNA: TGTGCCAGCAGTTACGACAGGGGGCAAGAGACCCAGTACTTC.

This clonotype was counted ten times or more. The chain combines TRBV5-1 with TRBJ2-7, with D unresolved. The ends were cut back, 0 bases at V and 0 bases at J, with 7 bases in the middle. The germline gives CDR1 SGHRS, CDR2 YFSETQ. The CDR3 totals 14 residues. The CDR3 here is CASSLDPSSYEQYF. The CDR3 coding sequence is TGCGCCAGCAGCTTGGATCCCAGCTCCTACGAGCAGTACTTC.

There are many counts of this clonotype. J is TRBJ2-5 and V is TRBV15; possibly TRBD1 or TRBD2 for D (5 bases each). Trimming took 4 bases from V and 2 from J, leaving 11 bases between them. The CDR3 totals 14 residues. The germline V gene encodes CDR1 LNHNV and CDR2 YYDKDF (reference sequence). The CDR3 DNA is TGTGCCACCAGCACAGGGAGAGGACAAGAGACCCAGTACTTC. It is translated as CATSTGRGQETQYF.

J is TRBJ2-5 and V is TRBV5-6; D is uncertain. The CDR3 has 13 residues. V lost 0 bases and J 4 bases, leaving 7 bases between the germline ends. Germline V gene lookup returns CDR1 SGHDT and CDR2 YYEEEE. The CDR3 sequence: CASSLAAAETQYF. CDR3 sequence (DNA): TGTGCCAGCAGCTTGGCAGCTGCAGAGACCCAGTACTTC.

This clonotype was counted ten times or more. CDR3 sequence: CASSLGTVTDTQYF. The CDR3 DNA is TGTGCCAGCAGCTTAGGAACAGTCACAGATACGCAGTATTTT. The V gene is TRBV7-3, the J gene TRBJ2-3; D is undetermined. Trimming removed 2 bases at V and 2 bases at J, with 8 bases between. CDR1 and CDR2 (germline): SGHTA, FQGTGA. The CDR3 runs 14 residues.

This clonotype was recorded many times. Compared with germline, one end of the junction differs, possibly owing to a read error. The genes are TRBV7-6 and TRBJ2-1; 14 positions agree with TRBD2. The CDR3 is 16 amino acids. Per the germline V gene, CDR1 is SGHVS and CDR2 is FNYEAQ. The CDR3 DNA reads TGTGCCAGTAGCTCCGGACTAGCGGGGGGAAGCAATGAGCAGCTCTTC. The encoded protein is CASSSGLAGGSNEQLF. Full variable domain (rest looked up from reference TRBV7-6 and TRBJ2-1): GAGVSQSPRYKVTKRGQDVALRCDPISGHVSLYWYRQALGQGPEFLTYFNYEAQQDKSGLPNDRFSAERPEGSISTLTIQRTEQRDSAMYRCASSSGLAGGSNEQLFGPGTRLTVL.

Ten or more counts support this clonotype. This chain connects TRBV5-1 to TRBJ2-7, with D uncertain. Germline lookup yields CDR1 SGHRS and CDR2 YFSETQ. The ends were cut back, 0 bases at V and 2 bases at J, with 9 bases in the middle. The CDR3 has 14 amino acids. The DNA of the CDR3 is TGCGCCAGCAGCTTGGCCAACGGCCCCTACGAGCAGTACTTC. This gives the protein CASSLANGPYEQYF.

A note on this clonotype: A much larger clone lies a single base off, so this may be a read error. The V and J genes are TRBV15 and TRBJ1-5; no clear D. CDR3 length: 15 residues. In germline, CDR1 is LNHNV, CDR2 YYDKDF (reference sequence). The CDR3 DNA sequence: TGTGCCACCAGCAGAGATCCGAATAGCAATCGGCCCCAGCATTTT. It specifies CATSRDPNSNRPQHF.

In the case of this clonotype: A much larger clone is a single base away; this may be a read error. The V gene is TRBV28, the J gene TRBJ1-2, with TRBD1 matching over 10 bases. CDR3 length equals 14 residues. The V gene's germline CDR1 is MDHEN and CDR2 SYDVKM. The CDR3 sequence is CASSPPRQGAGYAF. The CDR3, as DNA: TGTGCCAGCAGTCCGCCCCGACAGGGGGCTGGCTACGCCTTC.

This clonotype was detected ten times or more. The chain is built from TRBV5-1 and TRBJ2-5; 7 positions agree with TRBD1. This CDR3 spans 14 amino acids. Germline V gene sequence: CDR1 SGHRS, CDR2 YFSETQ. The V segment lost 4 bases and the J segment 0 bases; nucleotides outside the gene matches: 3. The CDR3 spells CASSRGQDQETQYF. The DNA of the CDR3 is TGCGCCAGCAGCCGTGGACAGGACCAAGAGACCCAGTACTTC. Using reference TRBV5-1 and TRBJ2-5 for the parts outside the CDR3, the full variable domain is KAGVTQTPRYLIKTRGQQVTLSCSPISGHRSVSWYQQTPGQGLQFLFEYFSETQRNKGNFPGRFSGRQFSNSRSEMNVSTLELGDSALYLCASSRGQDQETQYFGPGTRLLVL.

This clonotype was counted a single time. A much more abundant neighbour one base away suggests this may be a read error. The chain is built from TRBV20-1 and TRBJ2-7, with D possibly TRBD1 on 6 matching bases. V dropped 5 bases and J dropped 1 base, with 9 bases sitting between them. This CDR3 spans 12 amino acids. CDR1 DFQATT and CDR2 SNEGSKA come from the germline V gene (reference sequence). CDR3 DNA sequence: TGCAGTGCTGGGGACACTTCCTACGAGCAGTACTTC. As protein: CSAGDTSYEQYF.

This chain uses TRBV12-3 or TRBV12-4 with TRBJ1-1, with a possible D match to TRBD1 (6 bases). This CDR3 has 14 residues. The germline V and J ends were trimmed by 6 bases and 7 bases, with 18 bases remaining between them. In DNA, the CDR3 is TGTGCCAGCAGCTCGATCGCGGGGGCGAGTGAAGCTTTCTTT. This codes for CASSSIAGASEAFF.